The 11 T cell receptor beta chains below were found in one sample sequenced in a study of blood T cells in healthy people across ages. For the second PCR, which ran for about 6 to 11 cycles, a sample-barcoded 5' primer and a J-beta primer mix were used. TCRdb passed the 5' RACE reads through MiXCR, listing each CDR3 protein once. The sample lists 800,000 to 1,300,000 distinct CDR3 sequences, 20% to 25% seen once, with about 0.69% in the top ten. These data are also associated with another study on T cells of mothers and their children.

The sample comprised blood. The source of these receptors is a girl aged 2 to 9 in good health.

This clonotype was counted between two and nine times. V and J are TRBV19 and TRBJ1-4, with TRBD1 matching over 12 bases. This CDR3 is built from 15 residues. The germline CDR1 and CDR2 sequences are LNHDA and SQIVND (reference sequence). V lost 10 bases, J lost 11 bases, and 14 bases stayed unmatched. The CDR3 nucleotides are TGTGCCACCACTCGCGGGACAGGGGGCGTCGGGAAACTGTTTTTT. Residues: CATTRGTGGVGKLFF.

This clonotype was seen a few times. The gene calls are TRBV5-6 and TRBJ2-3; D unclear. V was clipped by 4 bases and J by 4 bases, with 13 bases between them. Per germline, CDR1 SGHDT and CDR2 YYEEEE. CDR3 length: 14 amino acids. As DNA, the CDR3 is TGTGCCAGCAGCCCCGGCGCGGAAGCAGATACGCAGTATTTT. Translated, it gives CASSPGAEADTQYF.

Worth noting for this clonotype: A much larger clone differs by one base, so this may be a read error. V and J are TRBV10-3 and TRBJ2-7; the match to TRBD2 covers 10 bases. J was trimmed by 0 bases and V by 2 bases; bases with no gene match: 1. The CDR3 has 15 amino acids. Germline V lookup: CDR1 ENHRY, CDR2 SYGVKD. In nucleotides, the CDR3 is TGTGCCATCAGTGAGGCTAGCGGGAGCTCCTACGAGCAGTACTTC. Translated, it gives CAISEASGSSYEQYF.

The CDR3: CASSLGASGMHSYEQYF. The CDR3 nucleotides are TGCGCCAGCAGCCTGGGGGCTAGCGGGATGCACTCCTACGAGCAGTACTTC. The genes are TRBV5-1 and TRBJ2-7; 9 nucleotides match TRBD2. Germline V gene lookup returns CDR1 SGHRS and CDR2 YFSETQ. V gave up 4 bases and J gave up 0 bases; unmatched junction bases: 11. The CDR3 length is 17 residues.

The chain is built from TRBV4-1 and TRBJ2-4, with D tentatively TRBD2 (5 bases). Germline-derived CDR1 and CDR2 are MGHRA and YSYEKL. V lost 4 bases to trimming and J lost 0 bases, with 25 bases between them. This CDR3 comprises 20 residues. The CDR3 nucleotides read TGCGCCAGCAGCCCCCAGGAGGCCCGCGGGTCAGGACTAGCCAAAAACATTCAGTACTTC. It codes for CASSPQEARGSGLAKNIQYF.

This clonotype was picked up a small number of times. The chain is built from TRBV29-1 and TRBJ2-1; TRBD2 is a possible D gene (6 bases). The J call is in doubt because the DNA end fits TRBJ2-7 better. Germline lookup yields CDR1 SQVTM and CDR2 ANQGSEA. The CDR3 consists of 12 residues. The CDR3 DNA reads as TGCAGCGTTGAAGATACGGGGGTCGAGCAGTACTTC. Its translation: CSVEDTGVEQYF.

This clonotype was counted only a few times. The chain employs TRBV10-3 and TRBJ1-1, with a tentative D call TRBD1 (5 bases). Germline CDR1 and CDR2: ENHRY and SYGVKD. The V end lost 7 bases, the J end lost 4 bases, and 25 bases lay between the germline ends. The CDR3 runs 17 residues. The CDR3 spells CAIITSGEGHGVTEAFF. The CDR3 DNA follows: TGTGCCATCATCACGTCTGGGGAGGGGCACGGGGTCACTGAAGCTTTCTTT.

A few counts support this clonotype. This chain uses TRBV6-5 with TRBJ2-7; D tentatively reads TRBD1 or TRBD2 (5 bases each). Germline-derived CDR1 and CDR2 are MNHEY and SVGAGI. V lost 4 bases to trimming and J lost 0 bases, with 10 bases between them. The CDR3 has 14 amino acids. The CDR3 protein is CASSFQGVSYEQYF. Written as DNA, the CDR3 is TGTGCCAGCAGTTTCCAGGGAGTCTCCTACGAGCAGTACTTC.

Notes on this clonotype: Relative to the germline gene, one junction end is altered; a read error may explain this. This chain connects TRBV7-3 to TRBJ1-1; D possibly corresponds to TRBD1 (5 bases). The CDR3 length is 13 residues. From germline, CDR1 is SGHTA and CDR2 FQGTGA. The CDR3 loop is CACGQGQNSEAFF. The CDR3 nucleotides read TGTGCCTGTGGGCAGGGCCAGAACAGTGAAGCTTTCTTT.

The rearrangement uses TRBV12-3 or TRBV12-4 and TRBJ1-3; D is possibly TRBD1 (6 bases). This CDR3 contains 13 residues. V was pared by 4 bases and J by 4 bases, with 8 bases between. CDR3 sequence: CASSWTDGNTIYF. The CDR3 DNA is TGTGCCAGCAGTTGGACAGACGGAAACACCATATATTTT.

This clonotype has a handful of counts. The CDR3 protein is CASSLRQGDYEQYF. CDR3 nucleotides: TGTGCCAGCAGTTTAAGACAGGGGGACTACGAGCAGTACTTC. The chain is built from TRBV7-9 and TRBJ2-7, with 9 bases lining up with TRBD1. CDR1 and CDR2 (germline): SEHNR, FQNEAQ (reference sequence). Losses at the gene ends were 6 bases for V and 3 bases for J; bases not matched to a gene: 6. There are 14 residues in the CDR3.